This T cell receptor beta chain was documented in a study of shared clonotypes between healthy human individuals. General study points: Lower generation probabilities were found for non-shared clonotypes than for those shared by all four donors.

Assay used: immunoSEQ multiplex PCR; TCRdb lists only in-frame clones, some missing. The sample holds some 2.1 million clones, about 95% seen once. The CDR3 has 15 residues. The germline CDR1 and CDR2 sequences are GTSNPN and SVGIG (reference sequence). Trimming shortened V by 5 bases and J by 0 bases, and 15 bases separated the two germline ends. As concerns this clone: Its antigen is undetermined. Additional DNA sequences in this sample encode the identical CDR3.

Terminally differentiated effector memory CD45RA+ cells were excluded by CCR7 positive selection of CD45RO-negative cells. The TCR comes from a man aged 18-30 years in good health. The V and J genes are TRBV30 and TRBJ2-3, with D possibly TRBD1 on 6 matching bases. Sequencing was carried out using naive CD8+ T cells sorted from blood. The DNA of the CDR3 is TGTGCCTGGGCGGACAGCCCGACTAGCACAGATACGCAGTATTTT. Translating gives CAWADSPTSTDTQYF. Variable domain in full (rest from reference TRBV30 and TRBJ2-3): SQTIHQWPATLVQPVGSPLSLECTVEGTSNPNLYWYRQAAGRGLQLLFYSVGIGQISSEVPQNLSASRPQDRQFILSSKKLLLSDSGFYLCAWADSPTSTDTQYFGPGTRLTVL.